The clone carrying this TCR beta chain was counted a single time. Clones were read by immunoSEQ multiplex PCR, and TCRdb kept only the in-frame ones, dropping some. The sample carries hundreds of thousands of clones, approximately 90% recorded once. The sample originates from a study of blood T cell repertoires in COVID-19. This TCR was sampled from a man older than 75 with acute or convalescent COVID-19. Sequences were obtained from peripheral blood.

This CDR3 reads CASSPSPGTSGTYETQYF. CDR3 DNA: TGTGCCAGCAGCCCCTCCCCCGGGACTAGCGGAACATATGAGACCCAGTACTTC. The V call is TRBV7-9, the J call TRBJ2-5, with 11 bases fitting TRBD2. Germline CDR1 is SEHNR and CDR2 is FQNEAQ (reference sequence). Unmatched junction bases numbered 16, after V lost 5 bases and J lost 5 bases. The CDR3 consists of 18 residues.